These 5 T cell receptor beta chains originate from one sample sequenced in a study of CD8+ T cells in alopecia areata (dated by TCRdb to 2016 to 2019). The treatment or condition label for this specimen denotes: oral pan-JAK inhibitor, 5-10 mg twice daily. Library generation was performed with the immunoSEQ multiplex PCR assay. RNA was extracted from all samples and reverse transcribed into cDNA as template for TCR sequencing. This immuneACCESS table, as held by TCRdb, lists in-frame sequences with V and J called but not all clones. Of the missing ones, under half trace to an unresolved V gene in checked studies; the others have no known cause. For this sample the table gives about 180,000 clones, of which about 54% were detected only once. 15% to 20% of the sample rests with the top ten. Sequencing used CD4+ T cells sorted from blood, obtained between weeks 55 and 65, from a patient treated with tofacitinib. The receptor source for this set is a human donor with alopecia areata.

This clone occurred a few times. The CDR3 spells CAEGSDSYEQYF. In DNA, the CDR3 is TGTGCCGAGGGTAGCGACTCCTACGAGCAGTACTTC. V usage is TRBV7-9 and J usage is TRBJ2-7; D is perhaps TRBD2 (5 bases). Deletions cut 11 bases from V and 0 bases from J, with 11 bases between. Germline loops: CDR1 SEHNR, CDR2 FQNEAQ (reference sequence). The CDR3 is 12 residues long.

This clone showed up just a few times. The chain links TRBV4-1 to TRBJ2-1; 10 bases agree with TRBD1. This CDR3 has 15 residues. Germline assignment: CDR1 MGHRA and CDR2 YSYEKL. The V and J ends lost 4 bases and 4 bases, in that order; junction bases with no gene match: 4. CDR3 sequence: CASSPGTGVYNEQFF. CDR3 nucleotide sequence: TGCGCCAGCAGCCCGGGGACAGGGGTATACAATGAGCAGTTCTTC.

The V and J genes are TRBV30 and TRBJ1-5; TRBD1 is a possible D gene (6 bases). V was pared by 1 base and J by 6 bases, with 10 bases between. This CDR3 comprises 13 residues. Germline CDR1 and CDR2: GTSNPN and SVGIG (reference sequence). The CDR3 is CAWSAGDGQPQHF. CDR3 in DNA: TGTGCCTGGAGTGCAGGGGACGGTCAGCCCCAGCATTTT.

In regard to this clone: Additional DNA sequences in this sample encode the identical CDR3. Written as DNA, the CDR3 is TGTGCCAGCAGTCCCAAAGAGACCCAGTACTTC. Residues: CASSPKETQYF. The J gene is TRBJ2-5, the V gene TRBV6-1, with unresolved D. Looked up from germline, CDR1 is MNHNS and CDR2 is SASEGT. The V and J ends lost 5 bases and 3 bases respectively, with 4 bases between them. This CDR3 has 11 amino acids.

The V and J genes are TRBV11-2 and TRBJ2-3; 9 bases match TRBD2. Losses at the gene ends were 5 bases for V and 1 base for J; bases not matched to a gene: 7. CDR1 and CDR2 (germline): SGHAT, FQNNGV. The CDR3 runs to 16 residues. The CDR3, as DNA: TGTGCCAGCAGCCGGTCGGTAGCGGGGGGCACAGATACGCAGTATTTT. Translating it yields CASSRSVAGGTDTQYF.